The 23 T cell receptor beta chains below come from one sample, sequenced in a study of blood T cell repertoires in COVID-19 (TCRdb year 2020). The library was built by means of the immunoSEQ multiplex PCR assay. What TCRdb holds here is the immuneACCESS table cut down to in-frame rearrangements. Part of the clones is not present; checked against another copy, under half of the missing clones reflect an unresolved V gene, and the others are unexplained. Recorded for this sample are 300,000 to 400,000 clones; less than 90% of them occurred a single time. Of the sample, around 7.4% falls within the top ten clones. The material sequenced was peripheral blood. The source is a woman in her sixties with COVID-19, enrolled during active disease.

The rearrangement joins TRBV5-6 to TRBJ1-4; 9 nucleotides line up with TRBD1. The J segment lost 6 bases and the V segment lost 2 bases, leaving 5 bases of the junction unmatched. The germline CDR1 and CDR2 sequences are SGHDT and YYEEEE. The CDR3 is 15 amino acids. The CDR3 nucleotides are TGTGCCAGCAGCTTTTCGGACAGGGGTGATGAAAAACTGTTTTTT. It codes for CASSFSDRGDEKLFF. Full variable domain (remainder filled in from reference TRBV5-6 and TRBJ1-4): DAGVTQSPTHLIKTRGQQVTLRCSPKSGHDTVSWYQQALGQGPQFIFQYYEEEERQRGNFPDRFSGHQFPNYSSELNVNALLLGDSALYLCASSFSDRGDEKLFFGSGTQLSVL.

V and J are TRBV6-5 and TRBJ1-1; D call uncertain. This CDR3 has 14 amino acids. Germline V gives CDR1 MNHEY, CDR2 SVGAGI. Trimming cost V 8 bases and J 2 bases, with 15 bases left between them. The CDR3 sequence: CASRLNVVNTEAFF. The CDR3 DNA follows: TGTGCCAGCCGACTTAATGTGGTAAACACTGAAGCTTTCTTT.

The CDR3 DNA follows: TGTGCCAGCGGACGGACAGGGGTTATGAACACTGAAGCTTTCTTT. This encodes CASGRTGVMNTEAFF. The V gene is TRBV7-9, the J gene TRBJ1-1; 9 bases line up with TRBD1. The CDR3 has 15 amino acids. V trimming: 8 bases; J trimming: 0 bases; junction bases outside the gene matches: 7. CDR1 is SEHNR and CDR2 is FQNEAQ in the germline V gene (reference sequence).

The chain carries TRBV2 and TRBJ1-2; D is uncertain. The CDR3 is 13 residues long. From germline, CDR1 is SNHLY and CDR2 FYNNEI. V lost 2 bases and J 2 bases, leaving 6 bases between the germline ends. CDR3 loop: CASSEQQNYGYTF. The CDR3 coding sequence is TGTGCCAGCAGTGAACAACAGAACTATGGCTACACCTTC.

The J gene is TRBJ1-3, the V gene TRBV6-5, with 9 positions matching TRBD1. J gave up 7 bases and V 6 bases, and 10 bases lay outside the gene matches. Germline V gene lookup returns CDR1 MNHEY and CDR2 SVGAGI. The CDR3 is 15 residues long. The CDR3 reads CASRRVRDRVNTIYF. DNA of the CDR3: TGTGCCAGCAGACGCGTCCGGGACAGGGTGAACACCATATATTTT.

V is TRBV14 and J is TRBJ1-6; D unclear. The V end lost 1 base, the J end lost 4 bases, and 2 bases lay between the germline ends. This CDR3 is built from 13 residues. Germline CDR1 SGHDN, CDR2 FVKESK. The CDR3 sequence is CASSQAYNSPLHF. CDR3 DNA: TGTGCCAGCAGCCAAGCTTATAATTCACCCCTCCACTTT.

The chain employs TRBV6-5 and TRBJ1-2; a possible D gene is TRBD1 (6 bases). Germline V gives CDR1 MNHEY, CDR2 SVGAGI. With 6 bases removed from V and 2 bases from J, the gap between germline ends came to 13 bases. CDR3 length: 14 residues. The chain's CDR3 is CASSPWTANYGYTF. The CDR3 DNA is TGTGCCAGCAGCCCGTGGACAGCAAACTATGGCTACACCTTC.

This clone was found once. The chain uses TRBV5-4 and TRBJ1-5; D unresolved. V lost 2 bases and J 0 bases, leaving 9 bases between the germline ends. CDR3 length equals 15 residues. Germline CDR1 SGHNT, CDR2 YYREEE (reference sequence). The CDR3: CASSFGGDSNQPQHF. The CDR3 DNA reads TGTGCCAGCAGCTTTGGCGGAGATAGCAATCAGCCCCAGCATTTT.

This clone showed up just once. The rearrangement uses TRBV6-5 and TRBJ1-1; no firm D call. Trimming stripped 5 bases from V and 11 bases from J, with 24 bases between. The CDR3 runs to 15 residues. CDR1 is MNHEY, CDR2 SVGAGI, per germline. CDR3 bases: TGTGCCAGCAGTCACATCAGCCGAGGAGGGTTACGGGCTTTCTTT. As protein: CASSHISRGGLRAFF.

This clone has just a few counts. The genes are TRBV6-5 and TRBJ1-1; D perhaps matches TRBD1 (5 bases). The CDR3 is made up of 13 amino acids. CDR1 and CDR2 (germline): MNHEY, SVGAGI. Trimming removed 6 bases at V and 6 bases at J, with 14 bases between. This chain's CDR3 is CASRTQGRSEAFF. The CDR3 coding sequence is TGTGCCAGCAGGACTCAGGGTAGGTCTGAAGCTTTCTTT.

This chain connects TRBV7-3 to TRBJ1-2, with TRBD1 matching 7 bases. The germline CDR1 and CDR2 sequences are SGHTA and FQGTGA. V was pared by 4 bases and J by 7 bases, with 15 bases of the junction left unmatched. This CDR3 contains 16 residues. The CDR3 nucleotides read TGTGCCAGCAGCTCCGATCCCCAACGACAGGGCGGTGGCTACACCTTC. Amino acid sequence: CASSSDPQRQGGGYTF.

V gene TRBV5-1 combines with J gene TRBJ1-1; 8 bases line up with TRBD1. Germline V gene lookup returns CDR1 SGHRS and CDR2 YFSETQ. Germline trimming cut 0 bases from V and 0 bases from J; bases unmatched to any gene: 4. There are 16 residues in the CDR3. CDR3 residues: CASSLGTGLMNTEAFF. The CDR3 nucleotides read TGCGCCAGCAGCTTGGGGACAGGGTTAATGAACACTGAAGCTTTCTTT.

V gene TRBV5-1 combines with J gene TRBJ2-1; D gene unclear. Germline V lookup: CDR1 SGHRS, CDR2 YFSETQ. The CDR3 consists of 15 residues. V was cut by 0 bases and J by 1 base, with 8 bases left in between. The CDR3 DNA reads TGCGCCAGCAGCTTGGTGGCACAATCCTACAATGAGCAGTTCTTC. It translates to CASSLVAQSYNEQFF.

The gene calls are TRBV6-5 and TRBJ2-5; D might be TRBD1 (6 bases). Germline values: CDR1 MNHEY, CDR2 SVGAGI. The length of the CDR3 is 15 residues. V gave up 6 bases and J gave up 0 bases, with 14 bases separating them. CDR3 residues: CASREQGLYQETQYF. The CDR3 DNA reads TGTGCCAGCAGGGAGCAGGGGCTGTACCAAGAGACCCAGTACTTC.

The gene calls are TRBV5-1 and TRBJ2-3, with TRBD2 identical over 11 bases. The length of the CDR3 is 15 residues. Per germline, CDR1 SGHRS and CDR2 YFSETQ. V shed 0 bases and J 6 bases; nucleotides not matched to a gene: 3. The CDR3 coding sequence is TGCGCCAGCAGCTTGGGACTAGCGGGGTCTGATACGCAGTATTTT. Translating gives CASSLGLAGSDTQYF.

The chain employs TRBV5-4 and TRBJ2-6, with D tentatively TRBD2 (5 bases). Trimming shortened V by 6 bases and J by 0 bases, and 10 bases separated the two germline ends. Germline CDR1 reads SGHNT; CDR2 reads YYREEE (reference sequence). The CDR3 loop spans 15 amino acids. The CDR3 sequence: CASTEAHSGANVLTF. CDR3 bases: TGTGCCAGCACGGAGGCCCACTCTGGGGCCAACGTCCTGACTTTC.

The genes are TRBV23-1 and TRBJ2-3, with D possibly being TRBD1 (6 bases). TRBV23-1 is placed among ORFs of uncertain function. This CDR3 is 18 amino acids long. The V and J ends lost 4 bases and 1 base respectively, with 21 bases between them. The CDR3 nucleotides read TGCGCCAGCAGTCCACTCTACAGGGAGCCGTGGGGCACAGATACGCAGTATTTT. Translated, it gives CASSPLYREPWGTDTQYF.

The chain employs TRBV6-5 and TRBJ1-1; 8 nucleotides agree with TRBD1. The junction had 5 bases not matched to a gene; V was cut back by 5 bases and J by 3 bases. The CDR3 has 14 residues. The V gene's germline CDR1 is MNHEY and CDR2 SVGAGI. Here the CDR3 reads CASSRRDRHTEAFF. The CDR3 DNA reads TGTGCCAGCAGTCGACGGGACAGGCACACTGAAGCTTTCTTT.

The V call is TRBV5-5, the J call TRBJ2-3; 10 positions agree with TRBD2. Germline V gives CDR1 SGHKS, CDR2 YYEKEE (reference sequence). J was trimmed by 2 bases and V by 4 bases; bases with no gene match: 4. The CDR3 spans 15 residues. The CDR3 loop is CASSKRGGPTDTQYF. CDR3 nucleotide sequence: TGTGCCAGCAGCAAGCGGGGGGGACCCACAGATACGCAGTATTTT.

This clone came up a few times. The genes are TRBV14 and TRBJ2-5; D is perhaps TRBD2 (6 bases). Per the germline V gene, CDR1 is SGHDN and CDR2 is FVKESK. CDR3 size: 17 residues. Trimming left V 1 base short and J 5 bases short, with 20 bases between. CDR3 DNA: TGTGCCAGCAGCCAAGCCCTTCACAGGCGGGGAAGGGAGACCCAGTACTTC. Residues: CASSQALHRRGRETQYF.

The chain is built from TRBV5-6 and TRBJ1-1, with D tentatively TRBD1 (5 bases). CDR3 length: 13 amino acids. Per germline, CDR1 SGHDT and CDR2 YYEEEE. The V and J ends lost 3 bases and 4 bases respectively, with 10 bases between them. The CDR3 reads CASSWGGGTEAFF. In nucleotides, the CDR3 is TGTGCCAGCAGCTGGGGCGGGGGCACTGAAGCTTTCTTT.

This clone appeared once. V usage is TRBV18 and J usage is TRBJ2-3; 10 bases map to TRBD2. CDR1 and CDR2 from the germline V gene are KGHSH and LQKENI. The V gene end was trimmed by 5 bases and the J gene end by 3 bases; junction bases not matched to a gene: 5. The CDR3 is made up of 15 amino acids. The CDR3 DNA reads TGTGCCAGCTCAAAACTAGCGGGGCGAACAGATACGCAGTATTTT. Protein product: CASSKLAGRTDTQYF. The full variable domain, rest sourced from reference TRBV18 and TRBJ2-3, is NAGVMQNPRHLVRRRGQEARLRCSPMKGHSHVYWYRQLPEEGLKFMVYLQKENIIDESGMPKERFSAEFPKEGPSILRIQQVVRGDSAAYFCASSKLAGRTDTQYFGPGTRLTVL.

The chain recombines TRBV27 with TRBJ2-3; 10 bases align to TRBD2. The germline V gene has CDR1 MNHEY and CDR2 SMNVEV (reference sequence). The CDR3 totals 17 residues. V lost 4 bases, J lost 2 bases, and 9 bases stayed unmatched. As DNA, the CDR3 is TGTGCCAGCAGTTACCCCCCTCTAGCGGGGGTCACAGATACGCAGTATTTT. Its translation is CASSYPPLAGVTDTQYF.